The clone carrying this TCR beta chain showed up just once. This entry belongs to a study of blood T cell repertoires in COVID-19. Study details: In each case, the material was cDNA or gDNA derived from T cells, B-cell-depleted T cells, or PBMCs.

Assay: immunoSEQ multiplex PCR; the TCRdb copy retains only in-frame clones and omits some. The table lists about 250,000 clones, approximately 79% of them singletons, with 4% in the top ten. Input material: peripheral blood. The sequence was obtained from a woman in her thirties or forties with active or convalescent COVID-19.

CDR3 protein: CSSKEGNTIYF. The CDR3, as DNA: TGCAGCTCGAAGGAGGGAAACACCATATATTTT. The chain uses TRBV29-1 and TRBJ1-3; D unresolved. CDR1 and CDR2 (germline): SQVTM, ANQGSEA. The ends were cut back, 8 bases at V and 4 bases at J, with 9 bases in the middle. This CDR3 region has 11 residues.